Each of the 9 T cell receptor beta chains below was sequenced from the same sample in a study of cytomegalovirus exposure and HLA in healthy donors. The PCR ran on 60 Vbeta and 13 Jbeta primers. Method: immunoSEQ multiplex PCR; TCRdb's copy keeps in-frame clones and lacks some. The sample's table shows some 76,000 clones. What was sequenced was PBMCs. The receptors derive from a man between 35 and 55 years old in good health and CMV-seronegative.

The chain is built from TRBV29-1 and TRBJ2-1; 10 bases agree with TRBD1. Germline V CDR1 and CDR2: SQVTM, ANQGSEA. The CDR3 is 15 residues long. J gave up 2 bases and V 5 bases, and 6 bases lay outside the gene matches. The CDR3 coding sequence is TGCAGCGTTACCACTGGGACAGGGGCCTACAATGAGCAGTTCTTC. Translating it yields CSVTTGTGAYNEQFF.

The CDR3 DNA reads TGTGCCAGTAGTATAGCCCTACGAGCTAATTCACCCCTCCACTTT. Translating it yields CASSIALRANSPLHF. The V and J genes are TRBV19 and TRBJ1-6, with D uncertain. Per germline, CDR1 LNHDA and CDR2 SQIVND (reference sequence). This CDR3 has 15 residues. With 1 base removed from V and 6 bases from J, the gap between germline ends came to 10 bases.

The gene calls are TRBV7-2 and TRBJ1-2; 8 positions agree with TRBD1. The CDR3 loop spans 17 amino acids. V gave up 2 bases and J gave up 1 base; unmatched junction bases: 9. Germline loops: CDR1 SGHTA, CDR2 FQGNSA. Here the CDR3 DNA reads TGTGCCAGCAGCTTAACGAACGGACAGGGTCGTAACTATGGCTACACCTTC. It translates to CASSLTNGQGRNYGYTF. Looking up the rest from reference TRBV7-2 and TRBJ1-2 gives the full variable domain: GAGVSQSPSNKVTEKGKDVELRCDPISGHTALYWYRQSLGQGLEFLIYFQGNSAPDKSGLPSDRFSAERTGGSVSTLTIQRTQQEDSAVYLCASSLTNGQGRNYGYTFGSGTRLTVV.

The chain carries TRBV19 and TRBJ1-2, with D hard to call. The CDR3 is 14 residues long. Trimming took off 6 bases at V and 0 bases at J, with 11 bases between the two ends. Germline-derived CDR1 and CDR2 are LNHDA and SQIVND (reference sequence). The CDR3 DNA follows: TGTGCCAGTAGCAAAACTTTGGCTAACTATGGCTACACCTTC. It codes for CASSKTLANYGYTF.

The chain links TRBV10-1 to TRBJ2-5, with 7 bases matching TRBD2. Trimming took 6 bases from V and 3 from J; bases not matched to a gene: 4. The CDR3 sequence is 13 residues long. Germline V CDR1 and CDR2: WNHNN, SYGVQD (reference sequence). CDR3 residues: CASSAGTKETQYF. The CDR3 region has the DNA TGCGCCAGCAGCGCCGGGACTAAAGAGACCCAGTACTTC.

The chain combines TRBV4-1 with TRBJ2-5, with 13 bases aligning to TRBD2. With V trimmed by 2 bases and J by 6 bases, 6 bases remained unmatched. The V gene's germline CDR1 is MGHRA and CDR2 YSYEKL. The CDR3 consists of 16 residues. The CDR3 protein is CASSQTRLAGGKTQYF. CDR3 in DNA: TGCGCCAGCAGCCAAACCAGACTAGCGGGAGGAAAGACCCAGTACTTC.

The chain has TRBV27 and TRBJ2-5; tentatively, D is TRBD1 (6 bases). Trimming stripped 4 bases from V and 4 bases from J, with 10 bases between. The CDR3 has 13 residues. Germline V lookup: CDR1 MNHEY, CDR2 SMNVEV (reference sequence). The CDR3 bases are TGTGCCAGCAGTTCTAGGACAGTAGAGACCCAGTACTTC. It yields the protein CASSSRTVETQYF.

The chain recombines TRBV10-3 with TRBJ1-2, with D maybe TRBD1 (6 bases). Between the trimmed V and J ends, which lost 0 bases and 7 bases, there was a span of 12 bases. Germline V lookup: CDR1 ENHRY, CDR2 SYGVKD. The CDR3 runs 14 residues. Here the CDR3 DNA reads TGTGCCATCAGTGAGTCGTCGGGACACGGTGGCTACACCTTC. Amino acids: CAISESSGHGGYTF.

CDR3 bases: TGTGCCAGCAGCCAGGATTGGGCGGGGGGGCCATACAATGAGCAGTTCTTC. Translation: CASSQDWAGGPYNEQFF. The chain recombines TRBV4-2 with TRBJ2-1; 9 bases are shared with TRBD2. Per the germline V gene, CDR1 is LGHNA and CDR2 is YNFKEQ. The junction had 10 bases not matched to a gene; V was cut back by 3 bases and J by 4 bases. The length of the CDR3 is 17 residues.